The next 29 T cell receptor beta chains were all read from a single sample in a study of blood T cell repertoires in COVID-19. TCRdb's copy holds only in-frame clones and misses some; the assay was immunoSEQ multiplex PCR. There are more than 150,000 clones in the sample; about 87% occur only once, and under 15% lies in the top ten. Specimen: peripheral blood. The receptors were gathered from a woman aged 70 to 79 with COVID-19, enrolled during active disease.

As DNA, the CDR3 is TGTGCCAGCAGTTCGGAGGGGGCAAGCTACACCTTC. It translates to CASSSEGASYTF. The rearrangement uses TRBV2 and TRBJ1-2, with 7 bases identical to TRBD1. V was clipped by 5 bases and J by 9 bases; unmatched bases: 6. Germline values: CDR1 SNHLY, CDR2 FYNNEI. CDR3 length equals 12 residues.

The chain employs TRBV12-5 and TRBJ2-7; TRBD1 matches at 12 bases. In germline, CDR1 is LGHNT, CDR2 FRNRAP. V lost 4 bases to trimming and J lost 2 bases; unmatched junction nucleotides: 18. The CDR3 totals 20 residues. The CDR3 nucleotides read TGTGCTAGTGGTTCCTCACCCCCCGGGACAGGGGGCATCTTTACCTACGAGCAGTACTTC. Its protein is CASGSSPPGTGGIFTYEQYF.

The chain couples TRBV6-5 to TRBJ2-7; D is possibly TRBD2 (6 bases). Germline CDR1 reads MNHEY; CDR2 reads SVGAGI. Trimming removed 11 bases at V and 12 bases at J, with 17 bases between. The CDR3 has 10 amino acids. Here the CDR3 reads CAAGIVIPYF. The CDR3, as DNA: TGTGCCGCGGGGATTGTAATTCCGTACTTC.

V usage is TRBV7-3 and J usage is TRBJ2-1; D is perhaps TRBD2 (6 bases). CDR3 length equals 15 residues. CDR1 is SGHTA, CDR2 FQGTGA, per germline. With 2 bases removed from V and 4 bases from J, the gap between germline ends came to 12 bases. This chain's CDR3 is CASSLGSGPYNEQFF. The CDR3 DNA is TGTGCCAGCAGCTTAGGAAGCGGGCCTTACAATGAGCAGTTCTTC.

This chain connects TRBV6-5 to TRBJ2-6, with D possibly TRBD2 on 6 matching bases. The CDR3 totals 15 residues. The V end lost 11 bases, the J end lost 2 bases, and 16 bases lay between the germline ends. From germline, CDR1 is MNHEY and CDR2 SVGAGI. The CDR3, as DNA: TGTGCCTCATGGAGGGGAACCCCTGGGGCCAACGTCCTGACTTTC. Translated: CASWRGTPGANVLTF.

The rearrangement joins TRBV5-1 to TRBJ2-3; 11 nucleotides line up with TRBD2. The junction had 5 bases not matched to a gene; V was cut back by 5 bases and J by 0 bases. CDR3 length: 16 residues. Germline CDR1 and CDR2: SGHRS and YFSETQ. Here the CDR3 reads CASSYRTSGSTDTQYF. The CDR3 nucleotides read TGCGCCAGCAGTTATAGGACTAGCGGGAGCACAGATACGCAGTATTTT.

The sample holds one count of this clone. The V gene is TRBV19, the J gene TRBJ1-5, with 10 bases matching TRBD1. The V and J ends lost 11 bases and 0 bases, in that order; junction bases with no gene match: 16. Germline loops: CDR1 LNHDA, CDR2 SQIVND (reference sequence). The CDR3 covers 18 residues. Written as DNA, the CDR3 is TGTGCCGTTAGAAGCGGGGCCCGGGACAGGGGTAGCAATCAGCCCCAGCATTTT. This encodes CAVRSGARDRGSNQPQHF.

The V and J genes are TRBV6-5 and TRBJ2-7; TRBD1 matches 7 bases. The V gene's germline CDR1 is MNHEY and CDR2 SVGAGI. The CDR3 covers 13 residues. The V gene end was trimmed by 11 bases and the J gene end by 0 bases; junction bases not matched to a gene: 7. The CDR3 region has the DNA TGTGCCTCTGAGACAGGGAGCTCCTACGAGCAGTACTTC. Its protein product is CASETGSSYEQYF.

J is TRBJ1-5 and V is TRBV6-1; 8 nucleotides agree with TRBD1. This CDR3 spans 15 amino acids. Trimming removed 3 bases from V and 5 bases from J; junction bases left unmatched: 6. The germline V gene has CDR1 MNHNS and CDR2 SASEGT. The CDR3, as DNA: TGTGCCAGCAGTGATTTTCAGGGGGCTTATCAGCCCCAGCATTTT. Translation: CASSDFQGAYQPQHF.

The rearrangement joins TRBV18 to TRBJ1-5; 11 nucleotides align to TRBD1. The trim removed 2 bases at V and 4 bases at J, leaving 10 bases unmatched. Germline V gene lookup returns CDR1 KGHSH and CDR2 LQKENI. This CDR3 contains 18 residues. Here the CDR3 reads CASSPFDLGQGANQPQHF. In DNA form, the CDR3 reads TGTGCCAGCTCACCATTCGATCTAGGACAGGGGGCGAATCAGCCCCAGCATTTT.

The chain uses TRBV11-2 and TRBJ2-3, with a weak D call TRBD2 (6 bases). The CDR3 covers 14 residues. Trimming left V 5 bases short and J 0 bases short, with 9 bases between. Germline V gives CDR1 SGHAT, CDR2 FQNNGV. The CDR3 DNA reads TGTGCCAGCAGCCCTCGGGGGAGCACAGATACGCAGTATTTT. This gives the protein CASSPRGSTDTQYF.

V gene TRBV6-6 combines with J gene TRBJ1-5, with D perhaps matching TRBD1 (5 bases). Germline assignment: CDR1 MNHNY and CDR2 SVGAGI (reference sequence). The V end lost 8 bases, the J end lost 5 bases, and 10 bases lay between the germline ends. This CDR3 comprises 12 residues. DNA of the CDR3: TGTGCCAGCCACCAGGGCGATCAGCCCCAGCATTTT. As protein: CASHQGDQPQHF.

This clone was detected once. Here the CDR3 reads CSVPSDRGSNNEQFF. The DNA of the CDR3 is TGCAGCGTTCCGAGTGACAGGGGTAGTAACAATGAGCAGTTCTTC. The rearrangement links TRBV29-1 to TRBJ2-1, with 8 bases aligning to TRBD1. The CDR3 loop spans 15 amino acids. Trimming at V came to 5 bases and at J to 5 bases, leaving 11 bases not matched to a gene. Germline V CDR1 and CDR2: SQVTM, ANQGSEA.

J is TRBJ1-2 and V is TRBV2, with 10 nucleotides matching TRBD1. J was trimmed by 5 bases and V by 9 bases; bases with no gene match: 9. This CDR3 has 14 residues. From germline, CDR1 is SNHLY and CDR2 FYNNEI. CDR3 sequence reads: CASFTGTGVYGYTF. The CDR3 bases are TGTGCCAGTTTTACCGGGACAGGGGTTTATGGCTACACCTTC.

Here the CDR3 DNA reads TGTGCCAGCAGTCCAAGGACAGGACTACCCGAAGCTTTCTTT. It encodes CASSPRTGLPEAFF. V gene TRBV6-5 combines with J gene TRBJ1-1; the match to TRBD1 covers 7 bases. This CDR3 comprises 14 residues. Germline trimming cut 5 bases from V and 8 bases from J; bases unmatched to any gene: 11. Per germline, CDR1 MNHEY and CDR2 SVGAGI.

This chain joins TRBV4-1 and TRBJ2-5; TRBD2 might be the D (6 bases). Germline values: CDR1 MGHRA, CDR2 YSYEKL. The V end was cut by 1 base, the J end by 5 bases, with 11 bases between. The CDR3 sequence is 14 residues long. The DNA of the CDR3 is TGCGCCAGCAGCCAAGGACCGGGGAGGGAGACCCAGTACTTC. Translated: CASSQGPGRETQYF.

This chain joins TRBV4-1 and TRBJ2-4, with TRBD1 matching over 8 bases. There are 17 residues in the CDR3. V gave up 0 bases and J gave up 1 base; unmatched junction bases: 5. The germline V gene encodes CDR1 MGHRA and CDR2 YSYEKL. CDR3 residues: CASSQDPQGAAKNIQYF. CDR3 nucleotide sequence: TGCGCCAGCAGCCAAGATCCGCAGGGGGCTGCCAAAAACATTCAGTACTTC.

V is TRBV11-2 and J is TRBJ2-2; TRBD1 agrees at 8 bases. CDR3 length: 17 residues. Germline loops: CDR1 SGHAT, CDR2 FQNNGV. Trimming cost V 5 bases and J 5 bases; bases outside gene matches: 13. The CDR3 region is CASSRSGTGFWTGELFF. DNA for the CDR3: TGTGCCAGCAGCCGTTCCGGGACAGGCTTTTGGACCGGGGAGCTGTTTTTT.

There are a few counts of this clone. The chain has TRBV28 and TRBJ2-7; weak D call: TRBD2 (7 bases). The V end lost 2 bases, the J end lost 6 bases, and 23 bases lay between the germline ends. The CDR3 contains 17 residues. Germline V gene lookup returns CDR1 MDHEN and CDR2 SYDVKM. DNA for the CDR3: TGTGCCAGCAGTTTAACCCCAGGGGCTAGCGGTTGGGGCGAGCAGTACTTC. It encodes CASSLTPGASGWGEQYF.

This clone was seen only once. The DNA of the CDR3 is TGTGCCAGCAGCAGGGGTCTCTCGGGGAACACTGAAGCTTTCTTT. Translating gives CASSRGLSGNTEAFF. This chain connects TRBV9 to TRBJ1-1; D is perhaps TRBD1 (5 bases). Germline values: CDR1 SGDLS, CDR2 YYNGEE. Trimming stripped 4 bases from V and 1 base from J, with 14 bases between. The CDR3 has 15 amino acids.

V gene TRBV9 combines with J gene TRBJ1-6; the match to TRBD1 covers 7 bases. Germline CDR1 and CDR2: SGDLS and YYNGEE. The junction had 2 bases not matched to a gene; V was cut back by 3 bases and J by 2 bases. CDR3 length: 15 amino acids. The CDR3 DNA reads TGTGCCAGCAGCGCAGGACAGGCCTATAATTCACCCCTCCACTTT. The encoded protein is CASSAGQAYNSPLHF.

DNA of the CDR3: TGTGCCAGCAGCTTAATTATCCGGGAAAACACCATATATTTT. Translated, it gives CASSLIIRENTIYF. V and J are TRBV11-2 and TRBJ1-3, with D unresolved. Trimming removed 2 bases at V and 6 bases at J, with 11 bases between. Germline V gives CDR1 SGHAT, CDR2 FQNNGV. The CDR3 contains 14 residues.

This chain connects TRBV12-3 or TRBV12-4 to TRBJ2-7; the match to TRBD1 covers 9 bases. After removal of 6 bases from V and 4 bases from J, the junction contained 4 bases not matched to a gene. The CDR3 sequence is 13 residues long. DNA of the CDR3: TGTGCCAGCAGCACAGGGGGCATTTACGAGCAGTACTTC. Translated: CASSTGGIYEQYF.

This chain uses TRBV11-2 with TRBJ2-1, with D possibly TRBD2 on 6 matching bases. Germline V gene lookup returns CDR1 SGHAT and CDR2 FQNNGV. V was shortened by 9 bases and J by 3 bases, with 12 bases between the two germline ends. The CDR3 spans 13 residues. CDR3 residues: CASSSANYNEQFF. The CDR3 bases are TGTGCCAGTTCTAGCGCTAACTACAATGAGCAGTTCTTC.

The chain is built from TRBV25-1 and TRBJ2-7; D gene unclear. The germline V and J ends were trimmed by 4 bases and 2 bases, with 15 bases remaining between them. This CDR3 contains 15 residues. Germline V gives CDR1 MGHDK, CDR2 SYGVNS. The DNA for the CDR3 is TGTGCCAGCAGTGGAACAGCCCAGAACACCTACGAGCAGTACTTC. Translating it yields CASSGTAQNTYEQYF.

This sequence joins TRBV9 and TRBJ2-1; 10 bases are a match to TRBD2. After removal of 1 base from V and 6 bases from J, the junction contained 13 bases not matched to a gene. The CDR3 totals 18 residues. The germline CDR1 and CDR2 sequences are SGDLS and YYNGEE. CDR3 DNA sequence: TGTGCCAGCAGCGTACTTCCCTCTAGCGGGAGTTTCGCCAATGAGCAGTTCTTC. Translation gives CASSVLPSSGSFANEQFF.

This rearrangement joins TRBV7-2 to TRBJ2-7; 7 positions agree with TRBD2. Germline assignment: CDR1 SGHTA and CDR2 FQGNSA. J lost 1 base, V lost 5 bases, and 11 bases had no gene match. The CDR3 totals 16 residues. The CDR3 bases are TGTGCCAGCAGCCTAGGGGCGCAGGGAGGGTCCTACGAGCAGTACTTC. This translates into CASSLGAQGGSYEQYF.

J is TRBJ2-3 and V is TRBV27; D gene unclear. This CDR3 contains 16 residues. Between the trimmed V and J ends, which lost 2 bases and 0 bases, there was a span of 12 bases. The germline V gene encodes CDR1 MNHEY and CDR2 SMNVEV (reference sequence). CDR3 sequence: CASSLLPTSSTDTQYF. The CDR3 nucleotides are TGTGCCAGCAGTTTACTCCCAACTTCTAGCACAGATACGCAGTATTTT.

The chain uses TRBV9 and TRBJ2-2; 10 bases match TRBD1. The germline V gene encodes CDR1 SGDLS and CDR2 YYNGEE. V lost 2 bases, J lost 7 bases, and 5 bases stayed unmatched. This CDR3 is built from 15 residues. The CDR3 DNA reads TGTGCCAGCAGCGTGGACAGGGGGAGTCGCGGGGAGCTGTTTTTT. Translation gives CASSVDRGSRGELFF.